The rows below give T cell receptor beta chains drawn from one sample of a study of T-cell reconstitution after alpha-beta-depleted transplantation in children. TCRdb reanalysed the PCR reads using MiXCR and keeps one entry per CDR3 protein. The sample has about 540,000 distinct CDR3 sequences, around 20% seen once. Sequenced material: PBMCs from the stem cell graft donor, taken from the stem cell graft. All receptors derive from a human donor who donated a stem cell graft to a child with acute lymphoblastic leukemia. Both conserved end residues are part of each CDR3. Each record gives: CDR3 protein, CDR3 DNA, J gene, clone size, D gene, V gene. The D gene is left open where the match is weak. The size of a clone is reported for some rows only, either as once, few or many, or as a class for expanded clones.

cdr3_aa: CASSFWGGRTYEQYF
cdr3_nt: TGTGCCAGCAGTTTTTGGGGGGGACGGACCTACGAGCAGTACTTC
j_call: TRBJ2-7
clone_size: NA
d_call: TRBD2
v_call: TRBV12-3/TRBV12-4

cdr3_aa: CASSQPEGSTAGYGYTF
cdr3_nt: TGTGCCAGCAGCCAACCCGAGGGGTCCACGGCGGGCTATGGCTACACCTTC
j_call: TRBJ1-2
clone_size: few
d_call: NA
v_call: TRBV4-2

cdr3_aa: CSAHDRIVPYEQYF
cdr3_nt: TGCAGTGCTCACGACAGGATAGTCCCATACGAGCAGTACTTC
j_call: TRBJ2-7
clone_size: few
d_call: NA
v_call: TRBV20-1

cdr3_aa: CASSQESILNNEQFF
cdr3_nt: TGTGCCAGCAGCCAAGAAAGTATACTAAACAATGAGCAGTTCTTC
j_call: TRBJ2-1
clone_size: NA
d_call: NA
v_call: TRBV4-2

cdr3_aa: CASRLTGSDYGYTF
cdr3_nt: TGTGCCAGCAGATTGACAGGGTCTGACTATGGCTACACCTTC
j_call: TRBJ1-2
clone_size: few
d_call: TRBD1
v_call: TRBV11-2

cdr3_aa: CASSLGTGVAFDEKLFF
cdr3_nt: TGTGCCAGCAGCCTAGGGACAGGGGTGGCGTTCGATGAAAAACTGTTTTTT
j_call: TRBJ1-4
clone_size: few
d_call: TRBD1
v_call: TRBV7-2

cdr3_aa: CASRRPAGTNGGAFF
cdr3_nt: TGTGCCAGCAGGCGTCCTGCCGGGACCAACGGAGGAGCTTTCTTT
j_call: TRBJ1-1
clone_size: NA
d_call: NA
v_call: TRBV12-3/TRBV12-4

cdr3_aa: CSVGERDRVNEQFF
cdr3_nt: TGCAGCGTTGGGGAACGGGACAGGGTCAATGAGCAGTTCTTC
j_call: TRBJ2-1
clone_size: few
d_call: TRBD1
v_call: TRBV29-1

cdr3_aa: CSVDNRNYNEQFF
cdr3_nt: TGCAGCGTTGATAACAGGAACTACAATGAGCAGTTCTTC
j_call: TRBJ2-1
clone_size: few
d_call: NA
v_call: TRBV29-1

cdr3_aa: CASSPGLAGVINEQFF
cdr3_nt: TGTGCCAGCAGCCCTGGACTAGCGGGAGTCATCAATGAGCAGTTCTTC
j_call: TRBJ2-1
clone_size: few
d_call: TRBD2
v_call: TRBV7-9

cdr3_aa: CASRPTLLRGDTEAFF
cdr3_nt: TGTGCCAGCAGACCCACCTTACTCAGGGGAGACACTGAAGCTTTCTTT
j_call: TRBJ1-1
clone_size: few
d_call: NA
v_call: TRBV6-1

cdr3_aa: CSVDLAPDTQYF
cdr3_nt: TGCAGCGTTGACCTAGCCCCAGATACGCAGTATTTT
j_call: TRBJ2-3
clone_size: few
d_call: NA
v_call: TRBV29-1

cdr3_aa: CSASLAGKTQYF
cdr3_nt: TGCAGTGCTTCCCTCGCGGGAAAGACCCAGTACTTC
j_call: TRBJ2-5
clone_size: NA
d_call: NA
v_call: TRBV20-1

cdr3_aa: CASSFRAGRSGKNIQYF
cdr3_nt: TGTGCCAGCAGCTTCCGGGCGGGCAGATCAGGCAAAAACATTCAGTACTTC
j_call: TRBJ2-4
clone_size: NA
d_call: NA
v_call: TRBV11-1

cdr3_aa: CSAKGFSSTF
cdr3_nt: TGCAGTGCCAAGGGATTTTCAAGCACCTTC
j_call: TRBJ1-2
clone_size: many
d_call: NA
v_call: TRBV20-1

cdr3_aa: CASSLLPWGQGLEQYF
cdr3_nt: TGTGCCAGCAGCTTGCTCCCGTGGGGACAGGGACTCGAGCAGTACTTC
j_call: TRBJ2-7
clone_size: NA
d_call: TRBD1
v_call: TRBV5-5

cdr3_aa: CSVAYRGRTYEQYF
cdr3_nt: TGCAGCGTTGCGTATCGGGGCAGGACCTACGAGCAGTACTTC
j_call: TRBJ2-7
clone_size: few
d_call: NA
v_call: TRBV29-1

cdr3_aa: CASSPPARGDNQPQHF
cdr3_nt: TGTGCCAGCTCACCACCGGCCAGGGGAGACAATCAGCCCCAGCATTTT
j_call: TRBJ1-5
clone_size: few
d_call: NA
v_call: TRBV18

cdr3_aa: CASSPGQGIQYF
cdr3_nt: TGCGCCAGCAGCCCCGGACAAGGCATTCAGTACTTC
j_call: TRBJ2-4
clone_size: NA
d_call: NA
v_call: TRBV5-1

cdr3_aa: CASSLLAGLSYEQYF
cdr3_nt: TGTGCCAGCAGTTTACTAGCGGGCCTTTCCTACGAGCAGTACTTC
j_call: TRBJ2-7
clone_size: few
d_call: TRBD2
v_call: TRBV27

cdr3_aa: CASSPGSSTGNTIYF
cdr3_nt: TGTGCCAGCAGCCCGGGGTCTTCAACGGGAAACACCATATATTTT
j_call: TRBJ1-3
clone_size: NA
d_call: NA
v_call: TRBV11-2

cdr3_aa: CASRGQGLNTEAFF
cdr3_nt: TGTGCCAGCAGGGGACAGGGGTTGAACACTGAAGCTTTCTTT
j_call: TRBJ1-1
clone_size: few
d_call: TRBD1
v_call: TRBV7-9

cdr3_aa: CSASSGLAEATGELFF
cdr3_nt: TGCAGTGCTTCATCCGGACTAGCGGAGGCCACCGGGGAGCTGTTTTTT
j_call: TRBJ2-2
clone_size: NA
d_call: TRBD2
v_call: TRBV20-1

cdr3_aa: CASSLRGRGWGTDTQYF
cdr3_nt: TGTGCCAGCAGTTTGAGAGGAAGGGGGTGGGGCACAGATACGCAGTATTTT
j_call: TRBJ2-3
clone_size: NA
d_call: NA
v_call: TRBV27

cdr3_aa: CAIGPREKTGELFF
cdr3_nt: TGTGCCATCGGTCCGCGGGAGAAGACCGGGGAGCTGTTTTTT
j_call: TRBJ2-2
clone_size: few
d_call: TRBD2
v_call: TRBV10-3

cdr3_aa: CASSVVSGPGELFF
cdr3_nt: TGTGCCAGCAGCGTAGTTTCCGGCCCCGGGGAGCTGTTTTTT
j_call: TRBJ2-2
clone_size: few
d_call: NA
v_call: TRBV9

cdr3_aa: CASSVLGSSYNEQFF
cdr3_nt: TGTGCCAGCAGCGTTTTAGGGTCGTCGTACAATGAGCAGTTCTTC
j_call: TRBJ2-1
clone_size: few
d_call: NA
v_call: TRBV9

cdr3_aa: CASIGTSSGANVLTF
cdr3_nt: TGTGCCAGCATAGGGACAAGTTCTGGGGCCAACGTCCTGACTTTC
j_call: TRBJ2-6
clone_size: NA
d_call: NA
v_call: TRBV25-1

cdr3_aa: CASSFRTEAFF
cdr3_nt: TGTGCCAGCAGCTTTAGGACCGAAGCTTTCTTT
j_call: TRBJ1-1
clone_size: many
d_call: NA
v_call: TRBV5-6

cdr3_aa: CASRYPPGDHRYNEQFF
cdr3_nt: TGCGCCAGCAGATATCCCCCAGGCGACCATAGATACAATGAGCAGTTCTTC
j_call: TRBJ2-1
clone_size: few
d_call: NA
v_call: TRBV5-1

cdr3_aa: CVVRPGTDETQYF
cdr3_nt: TGTGTCGTTAGGCCGGGGACGGATGAGACCCAGTACTTC
j_call: TRBJ2-5
clone_size: NA
d_call: NA
v_call: TRBV27

cdr3_aa: CSARDQEQGENYEQYF
cdr3_nt: TGCAGTGCTAGAGATCAAGAACAGGGGGAGAACTACGAGCAGTACTTC
j_call: TRBJ2-7
clone_size: few
d_call: TRBD1
v_call: TRBV20-1

cdr3_aa: CASSSLDRALKVAGVDTQYF
cdr3_nt: TGCGCCAGCAGCTCCCTGGACAGGGCACTTAAGGTAGCGGGAGTGGATACGCAGTATTTT
j_call: TRBJ2-3
clone_size: NA
d_call: NA
v_call: TRBV5-1

cdr3_aa: CASSIQGGGQYF
cdr3_nt: TGTGCCAGCAGCATACAGGGAGGCGGGCAGTACTTC
j_call: TRBJ2-7
clone_size: NA
d_call: NA
v_call: TRBV5-6

cdr3_aa: CASSRRGNGYEQYF
cdr3_nt: TGTGCCAGCAGCCGCAGGGGCAATGGGTACGAGCAGTACTTC
j_call: TRBJ2-7
clone_size: NA
d_call: NA
v_call: TRBV14

cdr3_aa: CSAGSGWGTDTQYF
cdr3_nt: TGCAGTGCTGGTAGCGGGTGGGGCACAGATACGCAGTATTTT
j_call: TRBJ2-3
clone_size: few
d_call: TRBD2
v_call: TRBV20-1

cdr3_aa: CSAGAQSTGTSGSMPDTQYF
cdr3_nt: TGCAGTGCTGGGGCTCAATCTACCGGGACTAGCGGGAGTATGCCAGATACGCAGTATTTT
j_call: TRBJ2-3
clone_size: few
d_call: TRBD2
v_call: TRBV20-1

cdr3_aa: CSAGGGGETEAFF
cdr3_nt: TGCAGTGCTGGGGGAGGGGGCGAGACTGAAGCTTTCTTT
j_call: TRBJ1-1
clone_size: NA
d_call: TRBD1
v_call: TRBV20-1

cdr3_aa: CASSSGTANEKLFF
cdr3_nt: TGCGCCAGCAGCTCCGGGACAGCTAATGAAAAACTGTTTTTT
j_call: TRBJ1-4
clone_size: many
d_call: TRBD1
v_call: TRBV5-1

cdr3_aa: CSARAGLAGTSDTQYF
cdr3_nt: TGCAGTGCTAGAGCTGGACTAGCGGGCACCTCAGATACGCAGTATTTT
j_call: TRBJ2-3
clone_size: NA
d_call: TRBD2
v_call: TRBV20-1

cdr3_aa: CASRLTSGRARAGELFF
cdr3_nt: TGCGCCAGCAGACTTACTAGCGGGAGGGCCCGGGCCGGGGAGCTGTTTTTT
j_call: TRBJ2-2
clone_size: many
d_call: TRBD2
v_call: TRBV10-2

cdr3_aa: CASSFLIGHLEEELFF
cdr3_nt: TGTGCCAGCAGCTTTTTGATCGGACATCTTGAGGAGGAGCTGTTTTTT
j_call: TRBJ2-2
clone_size: NA
d_call: NA
v_call: TRBV7-9

cdr3_aa: CASSLDYRAGQGAAEAFF
cdr3_nt: TGTGCCAGCAGCTTAGATTATCGTGCGGGACAGGGGGCGGCTGAAGCTTTCTTT
j_call: TRBJ1-1
clone_size: NA
d_call: TRBD1
v_call: TRBV11-2

cdr3_aa: CASSPLRPNNEQFF
cdr3_nt: TGTGCCAGCTCACCACTCCGTCCCAACAATGAGCAGTTCTTC
j_call: TRBJ2-1
clone_size: NA
d_call: NA
v_call: TRBV18

cdr3_aa: CASSYTTGFSGNTIYF
cdr3_nt: TGTGCCAGCAGTTACACGACAGGCTTCTCTGGAAACACCATATATTTT
j_call: TRBJ1-3
clone_size: NA
d_call: NA
v_call: TRBV6-5

cdr3_aa: CASSPRGGSYEQYF
cdr3_nt: TGTGCCAGCAGCCCCCGAGGGGGGTCCTACGAGCAGTACTTC
j_call: TRBJ2-7
clone_size: NA
d_call: NA
v_call: TRBV3-1

cdr3_aa: CASSFNYEQYF
cdr3_nt: TGTGCCAGCAGTTTTAACTACGAGCAGTACTTC
j_call: TRBJ2-7
clone_size: many
d_call: NA
v_call: TRBV12-3/TRBV12-4

cdr3_aa: CSVVWAGKVGRQTQYF
cdr3_nt: TGCAGCGTTGTTTGGGCGGGAAAAGTTGGACGGCAGACCCAGTACTTC
j_call: TRBJ2-5
clone_size: NA
d_call: NA
v_call: TRBV29-1

cdr3_aa: CASSRGTPNTGELFF
cdr3_nt: TGTGCCAGCAGCCGAGGGACTCCGAACACCGGGGAGCTGTTTTTT
j_call: TRBJ2-2
clone_size: few
d_call: NA
v_call: TRBV12-3/TRBV12-4

cdr3_aa: CASSYRTGPSYEQYF
cdr3_nt: TGTGCCAGCAGCTATCGGACAGGGCCCTCCTACGAGCAGTACTTC
j_call: TRBJ2-7
clone_size: few
d_call: TRBD1
v_call: TRBV11-1

cdr3_aa: CASSLAIAGSFNEQFF
cdr3_nt: TGCGCCAGCAGCTTGGCCATAGCGGGCAGTTTCAATGAGCAGTTCTTC
j_call: TRBJ2-1
clone_size: NA
d_call: TRBD2
v_call: TRBV5-1

cdr3_aa: CASRSPGQGRLGSPLHF
cdr3_nt: TGTGCCAGCAGATCTCCGGGACAGGGGCGATTAGGTTCACCCCTCCACTTT
j_call: TRBJ1-6
clone_size: few
d_call: TRBD1
v_call: TRBV11-2

cdr3_aa: CASSQASSEGSYEQYF
cdr3_nt: TGCGCCAGCAGCCAAGCGTCCTCAGAGGGCTCCTACGAGCAGTACTTC
j_call: TRBJ2-7
clone_size: NA
d_call: NA
v_call: TRBV4-1

cdr3_aa: CSARDPLRTYEQYF
cdr3_nt: TGCAGTGCTAGGGACCCGTTAAGGACCTACGAGCAGTACTTC
j_call: TRBJ2-7
clone_size: few
d_call: NA
v_call: TRBV20-1

cdr3_aa: CASSLAVGLNTEAFF
cdr3_nt: TGTGCCAGCAGCTTAGCGGTAGGACTGAACACTGAAGCTTTCTTT
j_call: TRBJ1-1
clone_size: NA
d_call: NA
v_call: TRBV7-9

cdr3_aa: CASSEANGLPSEQYF
cdr3_nt: TGTGCCAGCAGTGAAGCGAACGGCCTGCCCAGCGAGCAGTACTTC
j_call: TRBJ2-7
clone_size: few
d_call: NA
v_call: TRBV6-1

cdr3_aa: CASSQVVFSASYEQYF
cdr3_nt: TGCGCCAGCAGCCAAGTAGTTTTCAGTGCCTCCTACGAGCAGTACTTC
j_call: TRBJ2-7
clone_size: few
d_call: NA
v_call: TRBV4-1

cdr3_aa: CASSPIRVQETQYF
cdr3_nt: TGCGCCAGCAGCCCGATCAGGGTTCAAGAGACCCAGTACTTC
j_call: TRBJ2-5
clone_size: few
d_call: NA
v_call: TRBV4-1